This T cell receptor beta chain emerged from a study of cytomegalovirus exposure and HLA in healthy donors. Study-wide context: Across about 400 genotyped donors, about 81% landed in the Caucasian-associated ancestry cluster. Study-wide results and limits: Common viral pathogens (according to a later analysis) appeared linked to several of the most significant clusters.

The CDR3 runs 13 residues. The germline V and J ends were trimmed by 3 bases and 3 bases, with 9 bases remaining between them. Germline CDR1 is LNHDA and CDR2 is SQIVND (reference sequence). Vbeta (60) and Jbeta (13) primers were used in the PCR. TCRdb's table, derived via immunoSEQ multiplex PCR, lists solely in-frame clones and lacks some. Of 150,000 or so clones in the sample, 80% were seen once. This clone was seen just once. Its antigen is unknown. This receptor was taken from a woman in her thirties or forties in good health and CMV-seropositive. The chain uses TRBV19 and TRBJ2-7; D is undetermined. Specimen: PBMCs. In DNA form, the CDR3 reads TGTGCCAGTAGTATTCGCCCTAACTACGAGCAGTACTTC. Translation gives CASSIRPNYEQYF.